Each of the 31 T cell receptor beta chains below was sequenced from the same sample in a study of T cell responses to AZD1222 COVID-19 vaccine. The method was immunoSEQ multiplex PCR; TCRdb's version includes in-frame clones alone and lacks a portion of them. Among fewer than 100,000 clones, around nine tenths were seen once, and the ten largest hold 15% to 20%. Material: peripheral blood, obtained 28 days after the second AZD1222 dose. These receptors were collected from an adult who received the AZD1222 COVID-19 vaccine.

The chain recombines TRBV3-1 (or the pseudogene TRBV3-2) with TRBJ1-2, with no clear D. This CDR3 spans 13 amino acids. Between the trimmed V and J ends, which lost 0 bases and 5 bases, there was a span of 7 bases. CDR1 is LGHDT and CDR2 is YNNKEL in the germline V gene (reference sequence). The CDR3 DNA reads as TGTGCCAGCAGCCAAGAAGGGCGTTATGGCTACACCTTC. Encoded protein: CASSQEGRYGYTF.

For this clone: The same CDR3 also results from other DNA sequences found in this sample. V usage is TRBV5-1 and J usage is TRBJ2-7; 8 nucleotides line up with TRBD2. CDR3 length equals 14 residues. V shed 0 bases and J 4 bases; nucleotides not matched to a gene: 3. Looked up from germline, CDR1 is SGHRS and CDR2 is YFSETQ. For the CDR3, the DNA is TGCGCCAGCAGCTTGGCCGGCGGGGGGTACGAGCAGTACTTC. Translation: CASSLAGGGYEQYF.

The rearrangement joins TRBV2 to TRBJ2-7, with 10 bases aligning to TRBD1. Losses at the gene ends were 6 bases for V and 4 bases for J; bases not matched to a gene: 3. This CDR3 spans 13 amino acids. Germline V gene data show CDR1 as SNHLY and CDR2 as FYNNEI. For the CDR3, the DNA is TGTGCCAGCAGGGGGGACAGGGGATACGAGCAGTACTTC. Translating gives CASRGDRGYEQYF.

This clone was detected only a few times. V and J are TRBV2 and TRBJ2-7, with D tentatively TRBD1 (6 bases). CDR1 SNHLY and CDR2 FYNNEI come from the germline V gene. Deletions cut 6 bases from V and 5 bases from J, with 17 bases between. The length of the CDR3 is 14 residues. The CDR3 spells CASSPLGGPHEQYF. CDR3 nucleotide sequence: TGTGCCAGCAGCCCGCTAGGGGGACCCCACGAGCAGTACTTC. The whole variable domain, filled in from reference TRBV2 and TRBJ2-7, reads EPEVTQTPSHQVTQMGQEVILRCVPISNHLYFYWYRQILGQKVEFLVSFYNNEISEKSEIFDDQFSVERPDGSNFTLKIRSTKLEDSAMYFCASSPLGGPHEQYFGPGTRLTVT.

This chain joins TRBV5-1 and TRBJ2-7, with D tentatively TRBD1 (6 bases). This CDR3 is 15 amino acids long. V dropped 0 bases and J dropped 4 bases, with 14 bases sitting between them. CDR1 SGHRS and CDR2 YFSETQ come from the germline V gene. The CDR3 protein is CASSLAQGLHYEQYF. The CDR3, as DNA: TGCGCCAGCAGCTTGGCCCAGGGGCTACATTACGAGCAGTACTTC.

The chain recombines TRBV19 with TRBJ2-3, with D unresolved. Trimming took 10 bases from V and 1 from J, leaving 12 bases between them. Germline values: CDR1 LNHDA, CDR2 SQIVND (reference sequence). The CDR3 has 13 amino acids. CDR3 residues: CATILRGTDTQYF. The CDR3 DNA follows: TGTGCCACCATTCTTAGGGGCACAGATACGCAGTATTTT. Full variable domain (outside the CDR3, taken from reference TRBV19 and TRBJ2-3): DGGITQSPKYLFRKEGQNVTLSCEQNLNHDAMYWYRQDPGQGLRLIYYSQIVNDFQKGDIAEGYSVSREKKESFPLTVTSAQKNPTAFYLCATILRGTDTQYFGPGTRLTVL.

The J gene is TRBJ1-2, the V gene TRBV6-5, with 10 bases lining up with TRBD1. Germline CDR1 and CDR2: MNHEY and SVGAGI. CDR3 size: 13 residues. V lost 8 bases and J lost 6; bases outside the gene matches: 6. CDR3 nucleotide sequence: TGTGCCAGCTCCACGGGACAGGGGAATGGCTACACCTTC. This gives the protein CASSTGQGNGYTF.

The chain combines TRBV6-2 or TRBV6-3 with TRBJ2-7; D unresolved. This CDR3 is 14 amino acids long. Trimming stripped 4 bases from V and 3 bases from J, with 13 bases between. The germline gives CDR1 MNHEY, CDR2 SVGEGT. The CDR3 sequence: CASSSISFSYEQYF. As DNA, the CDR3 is TGTGCCAGCAGTTCAATTAGTTTCAGCTACGAGCAGTACTTC.

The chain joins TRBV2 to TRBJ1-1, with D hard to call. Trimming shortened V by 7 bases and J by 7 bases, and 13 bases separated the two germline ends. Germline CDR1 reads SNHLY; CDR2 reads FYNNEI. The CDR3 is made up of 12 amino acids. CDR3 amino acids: CASKKFGSEAFF. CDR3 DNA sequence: TGTGCCAGCAAAAAATTCGGGAGTGAAGCTTTCTTT.

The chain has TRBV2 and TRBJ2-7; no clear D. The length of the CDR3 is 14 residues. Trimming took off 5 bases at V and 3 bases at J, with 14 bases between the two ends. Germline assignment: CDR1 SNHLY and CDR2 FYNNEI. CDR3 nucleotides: TGTGCCAGCAGTCCTCTCTCCACCAACTACGAGCAGTACTTC. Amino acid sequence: CASSPLSTNYEQYF.

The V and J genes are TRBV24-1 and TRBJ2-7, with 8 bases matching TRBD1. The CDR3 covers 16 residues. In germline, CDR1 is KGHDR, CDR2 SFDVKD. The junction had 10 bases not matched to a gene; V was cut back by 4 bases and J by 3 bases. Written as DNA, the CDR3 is TGTGCCACCAGTGAAACCAGGACAGGGTCTAACTACGAGCAGTACTTC. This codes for CATSETRTGSNYEQYF.

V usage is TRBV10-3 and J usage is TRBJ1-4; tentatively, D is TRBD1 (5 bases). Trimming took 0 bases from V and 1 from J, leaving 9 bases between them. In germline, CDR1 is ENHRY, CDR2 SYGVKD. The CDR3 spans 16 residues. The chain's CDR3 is CAISESQGITNEKLFF. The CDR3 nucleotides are TGTGCCATCAGTGAGTCGCAGGGAATAACTAATGAAAAACTGTTTTTT.

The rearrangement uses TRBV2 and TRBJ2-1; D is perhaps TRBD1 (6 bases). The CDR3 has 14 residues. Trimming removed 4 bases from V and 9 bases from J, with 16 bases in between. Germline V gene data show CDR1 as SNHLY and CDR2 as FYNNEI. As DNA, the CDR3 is TGTGCCAGCAGTGCGTGGGGGCCGATAGTTGAGCAGTTCTTC. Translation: CASSAWGPIVEQFF. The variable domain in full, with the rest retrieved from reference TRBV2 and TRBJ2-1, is EPEVTQTPSHQVTQMGQEVILRCVPISNHLYFYWYRQILGQKVEFLVSFYNNEISEKSEIFDDQFSVERPDGSNFTLKIRSTKLEDSAMYFCASSAWGPIVEQFFGPGTRLTVL.

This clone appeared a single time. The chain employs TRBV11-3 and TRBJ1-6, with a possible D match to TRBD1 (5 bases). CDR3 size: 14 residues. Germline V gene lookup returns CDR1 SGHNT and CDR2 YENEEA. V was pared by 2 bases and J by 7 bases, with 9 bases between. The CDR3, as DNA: TGTGCCAGCAGCTTAAAGGGGATGAATTCACCCCTCCACTTT. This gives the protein CASSLKGMNSPLHF.

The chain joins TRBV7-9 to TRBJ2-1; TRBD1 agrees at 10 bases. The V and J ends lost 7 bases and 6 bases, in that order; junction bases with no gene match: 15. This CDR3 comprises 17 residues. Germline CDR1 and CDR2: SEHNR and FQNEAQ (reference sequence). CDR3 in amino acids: CASTPVGGQGFRNEQFF. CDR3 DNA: TGTGCCAGCACCCCCGTGGGGGGACAGGGGTTTCGCAATGAGCAGTTCTTC.

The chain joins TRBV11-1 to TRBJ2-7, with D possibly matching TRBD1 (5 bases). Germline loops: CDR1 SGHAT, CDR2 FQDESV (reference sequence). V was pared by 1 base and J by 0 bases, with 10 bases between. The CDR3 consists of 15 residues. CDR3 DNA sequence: TGTGCCAGCAGCTTAGTTTTCGACAGCTCCTACGAGCAGTACTTC. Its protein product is CASSLVFDSSYEQYF.

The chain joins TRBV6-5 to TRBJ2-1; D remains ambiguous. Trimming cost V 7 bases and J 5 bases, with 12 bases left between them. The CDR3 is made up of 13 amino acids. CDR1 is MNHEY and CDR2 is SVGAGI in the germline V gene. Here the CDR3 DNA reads TGTGCCAGCAATGGGCCCCTTAACAATGAGCAGTTCTTC. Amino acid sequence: CASNGPLNNEQFF.

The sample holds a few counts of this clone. The CDR3 here is CASSGGVMAFF. CDR3 in DNA: TGTGCCAGCAGTGGAGGGGTGATGGCTTTCTTT. The chain links TRBV2 to TRBJ1-1; D may be TRBD1 (5 bases). The ends were cut back, 4 bases at V and 11 bases at J, with 11 bases in the middle. This CDR3 contains 11 residues. Germline CDR1 SNHLY, CDR2 FYNNEI.

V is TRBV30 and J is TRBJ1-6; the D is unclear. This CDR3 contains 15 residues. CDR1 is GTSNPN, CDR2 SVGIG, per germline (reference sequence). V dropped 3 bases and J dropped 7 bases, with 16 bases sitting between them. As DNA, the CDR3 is TGTGCCTGGAGCGGTTCCGGGAGAGGAAATTCACCCCTCCACTTT. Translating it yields CAWSGSGRGNSPLHF.

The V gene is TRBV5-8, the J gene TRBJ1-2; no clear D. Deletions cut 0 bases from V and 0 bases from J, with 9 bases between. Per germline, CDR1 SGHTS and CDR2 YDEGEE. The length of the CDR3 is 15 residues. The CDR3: CASSLDTSPNYGYTF. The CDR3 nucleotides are TGTGCCAGCAGCTTGGATACAAGTCCTAACTATGGCTACACCTTC. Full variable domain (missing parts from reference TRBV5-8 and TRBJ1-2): EAGVTQSPTHLIKTRGQQATLRCSPISGHTSVYWYQQALGLGLQFLLWYDEGEERNRGNFPPRFSGRQFPNYSSELNVNALELEDSALYLCASSLDTSPNYGYTFGSGTRLTVV.

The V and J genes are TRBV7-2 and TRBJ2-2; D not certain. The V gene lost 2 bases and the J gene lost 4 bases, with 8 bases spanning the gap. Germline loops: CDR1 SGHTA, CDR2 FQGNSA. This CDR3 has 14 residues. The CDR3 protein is CASSLPGATGELFF. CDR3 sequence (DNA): TGTGCCAGCAGCTTACCGGGTGCCACCGGGGAGCTGTTTTTT.

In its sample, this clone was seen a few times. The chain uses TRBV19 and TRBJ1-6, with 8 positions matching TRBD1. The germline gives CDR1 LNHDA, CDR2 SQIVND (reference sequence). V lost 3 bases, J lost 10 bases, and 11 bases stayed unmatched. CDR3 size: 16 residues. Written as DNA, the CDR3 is TGTGCCAGTAGTATTACGGGACAGGTTGGCACCTCACCCCTCCACTTT. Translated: CASSITGQVGTSPLHF.

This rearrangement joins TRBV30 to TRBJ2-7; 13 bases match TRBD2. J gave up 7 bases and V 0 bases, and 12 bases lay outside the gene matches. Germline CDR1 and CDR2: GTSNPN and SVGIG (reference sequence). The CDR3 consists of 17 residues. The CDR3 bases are TGTGCCTGGAGTGTACGTTGGGGGACTAGCGGGGCCAGAGAGCAGTACTTC. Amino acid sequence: CAWSVRWGTSGAREQYF.

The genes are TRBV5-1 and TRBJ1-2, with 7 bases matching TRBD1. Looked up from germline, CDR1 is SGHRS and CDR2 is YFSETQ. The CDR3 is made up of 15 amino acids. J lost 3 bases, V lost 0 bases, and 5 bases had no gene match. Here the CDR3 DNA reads TGCGCCAGCAGCTTGGTAGGGGGCCCGGACTATGGCTACACCTTC. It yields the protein CASSLVGGPDYGYTF.

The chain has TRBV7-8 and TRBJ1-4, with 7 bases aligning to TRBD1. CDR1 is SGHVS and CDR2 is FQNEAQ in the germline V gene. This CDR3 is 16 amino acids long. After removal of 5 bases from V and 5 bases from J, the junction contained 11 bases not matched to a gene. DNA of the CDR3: TGTGCCAGCAGCCAAGACTACAGGGGTGTAAATGAAAAACTGTTTTTT. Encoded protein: CASSQDYRGVNEKLFF.

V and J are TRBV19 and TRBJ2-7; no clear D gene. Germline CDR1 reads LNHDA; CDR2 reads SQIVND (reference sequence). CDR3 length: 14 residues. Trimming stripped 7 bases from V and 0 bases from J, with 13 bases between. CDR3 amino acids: CASKAGLSSYEQYF. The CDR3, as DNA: TGTGCCAGTAAGGCCGGGCTAAGCTCCTACGAGCAGTACTTC.

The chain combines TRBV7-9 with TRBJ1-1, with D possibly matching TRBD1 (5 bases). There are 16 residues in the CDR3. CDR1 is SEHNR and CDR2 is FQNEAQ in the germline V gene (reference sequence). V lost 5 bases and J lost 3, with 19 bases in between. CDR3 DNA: TGTGCCAGCAGCCATGACCAGGGTGGAGGGGACACTGAAGCTTTCTTT. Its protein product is CASSHDQGGGDTEAFF.

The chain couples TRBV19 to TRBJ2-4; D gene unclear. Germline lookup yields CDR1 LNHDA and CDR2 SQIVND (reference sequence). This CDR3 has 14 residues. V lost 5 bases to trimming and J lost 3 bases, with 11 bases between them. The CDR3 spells CASSPQYGKNIQYF. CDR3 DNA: TGTGCCAGTAGTCCCCAATATGGCAAAAACATTCAGTACTTC.

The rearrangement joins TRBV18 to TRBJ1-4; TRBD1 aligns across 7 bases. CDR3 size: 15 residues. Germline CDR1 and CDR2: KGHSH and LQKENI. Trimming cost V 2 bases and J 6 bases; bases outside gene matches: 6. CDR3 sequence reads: CASSPTTGRDEKLFF. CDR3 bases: TGTGCCAGCTCACCAACGACAGGGCGGGATGAAAAACTGTTTTTT.

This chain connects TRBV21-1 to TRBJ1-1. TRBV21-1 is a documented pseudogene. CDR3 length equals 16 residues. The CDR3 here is CASSNMKSAWSTEAFF. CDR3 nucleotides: TGTGCCAGCAGCAATATGAAGTCCGCCTGGAGCACTGAAGCTTTCTTT.

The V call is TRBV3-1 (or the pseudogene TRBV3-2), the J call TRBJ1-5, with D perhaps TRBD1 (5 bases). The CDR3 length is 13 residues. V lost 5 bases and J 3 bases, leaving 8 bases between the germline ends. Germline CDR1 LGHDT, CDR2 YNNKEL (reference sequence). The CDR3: CASSTGDNQPQHF. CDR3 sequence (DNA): TGTGCCAGCAGCACGGGGGACAATCAGCCCCAGCATTTT.